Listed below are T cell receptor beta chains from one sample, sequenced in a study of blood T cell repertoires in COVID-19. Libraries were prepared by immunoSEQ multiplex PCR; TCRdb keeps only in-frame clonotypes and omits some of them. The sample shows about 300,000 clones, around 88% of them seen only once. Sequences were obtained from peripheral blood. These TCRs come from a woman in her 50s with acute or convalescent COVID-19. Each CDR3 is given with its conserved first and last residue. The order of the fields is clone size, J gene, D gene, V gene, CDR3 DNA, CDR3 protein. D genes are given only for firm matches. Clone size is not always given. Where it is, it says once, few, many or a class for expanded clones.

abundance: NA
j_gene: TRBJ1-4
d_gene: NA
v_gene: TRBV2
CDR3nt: TGTGCCACCTCAGGTTTAGACGGTGAAAAACTGTTTTTT
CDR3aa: CATSGLDGEKLFF

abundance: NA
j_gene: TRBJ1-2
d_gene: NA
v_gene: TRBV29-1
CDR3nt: TGCAGCGTTGAAGGGCAATATAACTATGGCTACACCTTC
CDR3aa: CSVEGQYNYGYTF

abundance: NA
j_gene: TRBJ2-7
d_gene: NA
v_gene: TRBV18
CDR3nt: TGTGCCAGCTCACCGTCTTTCGGAGGATCGGGGGAGCAGTACTTC
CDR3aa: CASSPSFGGSGEQYF

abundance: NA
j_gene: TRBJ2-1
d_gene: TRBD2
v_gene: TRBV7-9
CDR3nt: TGTGCCAGCCAACCCGGGGGGATCTACAATGAGCAGTTCTTC
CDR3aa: CASQPGGIYNEQFF

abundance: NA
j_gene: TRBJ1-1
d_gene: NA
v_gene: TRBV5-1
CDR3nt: TGCGCCAGCAGCTTGGAATCGAGTAACACTGAAGCTTTCTTT
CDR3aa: CASSLESSNTEAFF

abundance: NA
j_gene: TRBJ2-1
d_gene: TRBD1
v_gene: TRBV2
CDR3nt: TGTGCCAGCAGTGGACAGGGAAATGAGCAGTTCTTC
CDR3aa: CASSGQGNEQFF

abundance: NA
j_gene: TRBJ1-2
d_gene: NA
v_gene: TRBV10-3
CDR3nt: TGTGCCATCAGTGTTTCGGTACCCTCTGCCTTCTATGGCTACACCTTC
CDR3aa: CAISVSVPSAFYGYTF

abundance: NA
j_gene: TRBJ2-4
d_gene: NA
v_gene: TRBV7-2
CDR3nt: TGTGCCAGCAGCGAGGAGCAGCTAAACATTCAGTACTTC
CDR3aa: CASSEEQLNIQYF

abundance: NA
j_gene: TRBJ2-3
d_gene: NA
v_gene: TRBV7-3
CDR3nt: TGTGCCAGCGGATCCGTAAGCGGAACGCAGTATTTT
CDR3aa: CASGSVSGTQYF

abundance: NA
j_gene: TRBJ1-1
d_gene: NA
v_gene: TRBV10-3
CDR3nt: TGTGCCATCAGACCCGTGGGGCAGAACCTGAACACTGAAGCTTTCTTT
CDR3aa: CAIRPVGQNLNTEAFF

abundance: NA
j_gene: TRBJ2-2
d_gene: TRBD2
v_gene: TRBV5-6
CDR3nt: TGTGCCAGCAGCTTGGCCGGGCTAGCGGGAGTGACCGGGGAGCTGTTTTTT
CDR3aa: CASSLAGLAGVTGELFF

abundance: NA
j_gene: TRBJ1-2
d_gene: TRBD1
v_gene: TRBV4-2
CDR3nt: TGTGCCAGCAGCCAGGGACAGGGCGGCTATGGCTACACCTTC
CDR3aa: CASSQGQGGYGYTF

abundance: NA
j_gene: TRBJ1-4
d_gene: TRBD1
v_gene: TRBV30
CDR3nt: TGTGCCTGGACTGCCGGGACAGGGAATGAAAAACTGTTTTTT
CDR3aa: CAWTAGTGNEKLFF

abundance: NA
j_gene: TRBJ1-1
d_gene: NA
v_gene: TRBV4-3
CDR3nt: TGCGCCAGCAGCCAAGATAGCCAGAATCCGGTTGAAGCTTTCTTT
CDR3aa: CASSQDSQNPVEAFF

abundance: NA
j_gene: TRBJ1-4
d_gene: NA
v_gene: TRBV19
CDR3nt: TGTGCCAGTAGTATATTGTGGAGGGGAAGAGCGGAAAAACTGTTTTTT
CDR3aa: CASSILWRGRAEKLFF

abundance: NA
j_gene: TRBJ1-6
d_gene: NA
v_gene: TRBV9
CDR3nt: TGTGCCAGCAGCAAGGACAGCGATAATTCACCCCTCCACTTT
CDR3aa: CASSKDSDNSPLHF

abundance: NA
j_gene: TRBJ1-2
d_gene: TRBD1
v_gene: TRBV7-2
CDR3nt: TGTGCCAGCAGCTTAGAAGGCAGGGGGCGAGGCTATGGCTACACCTTC
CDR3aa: CASSLEGRGRGYGYTF

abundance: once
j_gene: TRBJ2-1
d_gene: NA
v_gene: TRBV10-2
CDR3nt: TGCGCCAGCAGTGAGTCGGAGAATGAGCAGTTCTTC
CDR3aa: CASSESENEQFF

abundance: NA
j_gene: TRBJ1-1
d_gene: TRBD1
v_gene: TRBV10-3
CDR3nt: TGTGCCATCAGTGAAGGGGGCAGTACTGAAGCTTTCTTT
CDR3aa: CAISEGGSTEAFF

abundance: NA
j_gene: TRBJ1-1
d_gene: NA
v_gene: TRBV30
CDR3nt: TGTGCCTGGGGGGTAGACACTGAAGCTTTCTTT
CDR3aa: CAWGVDTEAFF

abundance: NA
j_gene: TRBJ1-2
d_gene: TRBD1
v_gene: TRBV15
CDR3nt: TGTGCCACCACGGTGGACAGGGGTTATGGCTACACCTTC
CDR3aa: CATTVDRGYGYTF

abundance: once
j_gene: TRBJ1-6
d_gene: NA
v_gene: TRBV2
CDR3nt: TGTGCCAGCAGGGGAGGGATGGTATCACCCCTCCACTTT
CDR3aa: CASRGGMVSPLHF